Listed below are T cell receptor beta chains from one sample, sequenced in a study of regulatory T cells in long-lasting Graves disease. TCRdb re-called the multiplex PCR reads through MiXCR, storing one row per CDR3 protein. Found here are approximately 440,000 distinct CDR3 sequences, around 15% of them singletons; the top ten hold 12%. These sequences were also reported in another study, on T cells in Graves' hyperthyroidism and ophthalmopathy.

This sample comprised peripheral blood mononuclear cells (PBMCs), obtained at new diagnosis, from a patient treated with antithyroid drugs. Receptors were obtained from a middle-aged man with Graves disease. The CDR3 runs from the conserved cysteine through the conserved F or W. Each record gives: J gene, D gene, V gene, CDR3 length, clone size, CDR3 DNA, CDR3 protein. A D gene is named only where the DNA matches it firmly. Size values are once, few and many counts, or a class for expanded clones, and some rows have none.

TRBJ2-6	.	TRBV12-3/TRBV12-4	15	once	TGTGCCAGCAGTTCGCTAGACTCTGGGGCCAACGTCCTGACTTTC	CASSSLDSGANVLTF
TRBJ1-1	TRBD1	TRBV6-2/TRBV6-3	14	many	TGTGCCAGCAGTTTAGACAGGGTTCACACTGAAGCTTTCTTT	CASSLDRVHTEAFF
TRBJ2-1	.	TRBV27	14	.	TGTGCCTGCAGTTACCACCGGGACAACTACGAGCAGTTCTTC	CACSYHRDNYEQFF
TRBJ2-5	TRBD2	TRBV25-1	15	few	TGTGCCAGCAGTGATAGCGGGAGGGCCATGGAGACCCAGTACTTC	CASSDSGRAMETQYF
TRBJ1-1	.	TRBV24-1	12	many	TGTGCCACCAGTGACCCGAACACTGAAGCTTTCTTT	CATSDPNTEAFF
TRBJ1-2	.	TRBV28	16	.	TGTGCCAGCAGTTCTTACGGCCTTTTACAGGCTCAGGGCTACACCTTC	CASSSYGLLQAQGYTF
TRBJ2-7	.	TRBV28	12	.	TGTGCCAGCGGCTACATACACTACGAGCAGTACTTC	CASGYIHYEQYF
TRBJ2-1	TRBD2	TRBV6-2/TRBV6-3	17	many	TGTGCCAGCAGTTACAAGCAACTAGCGGGAGGAAGCAATGAGCAGTTCTTC	CASSYKQLAGGSNEQFF
TRBJ2-1	.	TRBV7-2	14	many	TGTGCCAGCAGCTCAGGGCCCACCTCCCTAGAGCAGTTCTTC	CASSSGPTSLEQFF
TRBJ2-3	TRBD2	TRBV20-1	13	many	TGCAGTGCTAGAGTAGCGGGAGTGGATACGCAGTATTTT	CSARVAGVDTQYF
TRBJ2-1	TRBD2	TRBV2	14	many	TGTGCCAGCATTGGTGGGAGGGTAGTTGGTGAGCAGTTCTTC	CASIGGRVVGEQFF
TRBJ1-4	.	TRBV30	17	many	TGTGCCTGGAGGATGTCGGACAGAAGATGGATTAATGAAAAACTGTTTTTT	CAWRMSDRRWINEKLFF
TRBJ2-5	TRBD1	TRBV20-1	13	.	TGCAGTGCTAGGACAGGGGGCGTGGAGACCCAGTACTTC	CSARTGGVETQYF
TRBJ1-5	.	TRBV18	15	many	TGTGCCAGCTCACCAGTACAGGAGAGCAATCAGCCCCAGCATTTT	CASSPVQESNQPQHF
TRBJ1-5	.	TRBV7-9	14	few	TGTGCCAGCAGCTTGATAGGGGGGGGTCAGCCCCAGCATTTT	CASSLIGGGQPQHF
TRBJ2-6	.	TRBV5-1	15	many	TGCGCCAGCAGCCCAGGGGCGCCCGGGGCCAACGTCCTGACTTTC	CASSPGAPGANVLTF
TRBJ1-6	.	TRBV30	14	many	TGTGCCTGGAGGGTTGGCGGTCTTGGTTCACCCCTCCACTTT	CAWRVGGLGSPLHF
TRBJ1-1	TRBD1	TRBV7-9	17	few	TGTGCCAGCAGCGAACTACCGGGACAGGGAGGAGAAACTGAAGCTTTCTTT	CASSELPGQGGETEAFF
TRBJ2-1	TRBD2	TRBV2	17	many	TGTGCCAGCAGTGAAAGACTAGCGGGAGGTTTATACAATGAGCAGTTCTTC	CASSERLAGGLYNEQFF
TRBJ2-1	TRBD2	TRBV6-1	16	many	TGTGCCAGCAGTATTAGCGGGAGGGCTTTTAACAATGAGCAGTTCTTC	CASSISGRAFNNEQFF
TRBJ1-2	.	TRBV27	12	few	TGTGCCAGCAGTTTCCGGGGTTATGGCTACACCTTC	CASSFRGYGYTF
TRBJ2-7	TRBD1	TRBV20-1	13	few	TGCAGTGCTAGCCGGGACAGCCGCTACGAGCAGTACTTC	CSASRDSRYEQYF
TRBJ2-3	.	TRBV15	15	few	TGTGCCACCAGCAGAGGGGGACCCTCCACAGATACGCAGTATTTT	CATSRGGPSTDTQYF
TRBJ2-2	.	TRBV18	17	.	TGTGCCAGCTCACCCGGACAGATTTTCGCGAACACCGGGGAGCTGTTTTTT	CASSPGQIFANTGELFF